These 9 T cell receptor beta chains share one sample of origin, sequenced in a study of shared clonotypes between healthy human individuals. Data came from immunoSEQ multiplex PCR; TCRdb stores just in-frame clones and leaves some out. The sample has 450,000 to 500,000 clones, over 70% seen once. Sequencing was carried out using PBMCs. The receptors derive from a woman aged 40 to 49 in good health. Some clones in this sample may be carry-over from other donors' samples.

Concerning this clone itself: A read error is the likely source, as a far larger clone sits one nucleotide away. The chain employs TRBV30 and TRBJ2-5, with D perhaps TRBD1 (6 bases). This CDR3 is 14 amino acids long. The germline gives CDR1 GTSNPN, CDR2 SVGIG (reference sequence). The CDR3 reads CAWSRQVRQEAQYF. The CDR3 DNA reads TGTGCCTGGAGCCGACAGGTTCGACAAGAGGCCCAGTACTTC.

In regard to this clone: Other DNA sequences from this sample encode an identical CDR3 as well. This chain uses TRBV5-1 with TRBJ2-7, with 7 bases aligning to TRBD1. The CDR3 is made up of 14 amino acids. CDR1 and CDR2 (germline): SGHRS, YFSETQ. J was trimmed by 1 base and V by 2 bases; bases with no gene match: 3. CDR3 amino acids: CASSLGDRSYEQYF. The CDR3 DNA sequence: TGCGCCAGCAGCTTAGGGGACAGATCCTACGAGCAGTACTTC.

This chain links TRBV5-4 with TRBJ1-4, with D maybe TRBD1 (5 bases). Trimming shortened V by 4 bases and J by 8 bases, and 18 bases separated the two germline ends. The germline CDR1 and CDR2 sequences are SGHNT and YYREEE (reference sequence). This CDR3 is 15 amino acids long. The CDR3 sequence: CASSTDGGMREKLFF. DNA for the CDR3: TGTGCCAGCAGCACGGACGGGGGAATGCGGGAAAAACTGTTTTTT.

The chain carries TRBV18 and TRBJ1-1; D is possibly TRBD1 (6 bases). Germline lookup yields CDR1 KGHSH and CDR2 LQKENI. Trimming stripped 5 bases from V and 3 bases from J, with 13 bases between. CDR3 length: 14 residues. CDR3 in amino acids: CASSTQGYDTEAFF. For the CDR3, the DNA is TGTGCCAGCTCAACACAGGGATACGACACTGAAGCTTTCTTT.

About this clone itself: A far larger clone lies a single base away; this is likely a read error. In the same sample, other DNA sequences code for this CDR3. This chain's CDR3 is CASSFSGSISYEQYF. DNA of the CDR3: TGTGCCAGCAGTTTCAGCGGGAGCATCTCCTATGAGCAGTACTTC. The chain uses TRBV27 and TRBJ2-7; TRBD2 agrees at 8 bases. The CDR3 totals 15 residues. Germline lookup yields CDR1 MNHEY and CDR2 SMNVEV (reference sequence).

The chain is built from TRBV27 and TRBJ2-2; D is unclear. Trimming pared 3 bases from V and 3 bases from J, leaving 8 bases between. Per germline, CDR1 MNHEY and CDR2 SMNVEV (reference sequence). The CDR3 extends over 14 amino acids. The CDR3 loop reads CASSLRRYTGELFF. The CDR3 region has the DNA TGTGCCAGCAGTTTGAGGCGGTACACCGGGGAGCTGTTTTTT.

To note about this clone: This likely stems from a read error, as it lies one base from a far larger clone. Here the CDR3 omits its conserved ending phenylalanine or tryptophan, so a read error is the likely source. This chain joins TRBV18 and TRBJ1-1; no reliable D call. The CDR3 consists of 14 residues. CDR1 is KGHSH, CDR2 LQKENI, per germline. Between the trimmed V and J ends, which lost 0 bases and 1 base, there was a span of 6 bases. The DNA for the CDR3 is TGTGCCAGCTCACCACCGGGCAAGAACACTGAAGCTTTCTGT. This sequence encodes CASSPPGKNTEAFC.

With respect to this clone: Different DNA sequences within this sample yield the same CDR3. The chain employs TRBV10-3 and TRBJ2-3; 9 nucleotides match TRBD1. V was clipped by 4 bases and J by 1 base; unmatched bases: 0. Germline CDR1 is ENHRY and CDR2 is SYGVKD. The CDR3 sequence is 14 residues long. The CDR3 nucleotides read TGTGCCATCAGTGGGACAGGGGGCACAGATACGCAGTATTTT. Translating gives CAISGTGGTDTQYF.

The chain uses TRBV18 and TRBJ1-3; 8 bases align to TRBD1. The trim removed 5 bases at V and 2 bases at J, leaving 2 bases unmatched. This CDR3 has 14 residues. The germline V gene has CDR1 KGHSH and CDR2 LQKENI. The DNA for the CDR3 is TGTGCCAGCTCATCGGACAGGGCTGGAAACACCATATATTTT. Translation gives CASSSDRAGNTIYF.